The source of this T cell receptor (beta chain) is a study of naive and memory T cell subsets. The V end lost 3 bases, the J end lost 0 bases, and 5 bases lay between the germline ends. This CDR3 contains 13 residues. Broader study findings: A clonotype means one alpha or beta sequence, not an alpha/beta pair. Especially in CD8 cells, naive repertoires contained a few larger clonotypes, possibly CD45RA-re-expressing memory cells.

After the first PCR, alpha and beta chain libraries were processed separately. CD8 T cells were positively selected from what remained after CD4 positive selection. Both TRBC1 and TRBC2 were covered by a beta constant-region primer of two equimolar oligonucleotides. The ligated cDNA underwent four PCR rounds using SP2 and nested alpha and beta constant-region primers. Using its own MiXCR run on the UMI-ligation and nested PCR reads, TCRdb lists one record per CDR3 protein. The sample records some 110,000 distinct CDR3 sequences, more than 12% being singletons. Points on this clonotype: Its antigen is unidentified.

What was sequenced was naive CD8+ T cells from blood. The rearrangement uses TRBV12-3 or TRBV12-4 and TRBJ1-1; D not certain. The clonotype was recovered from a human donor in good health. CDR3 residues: CASSFVVNTEAFF. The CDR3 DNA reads TGTGCCAGCAGTTTTGTTGTGAACACTGAAGCTTTCTTT.